Sequencing of this T cell receptor beta chain was carried out in a study of blood T cell repertoires in COVID-19. The overall study: COVID-19 samples, acute and convalescent, were from the United States, Italy and Spain. Sources were T cells, B-cell-depleted T cells, or PBMCs; the material itself was cDNA or gDNA.

Some clones are missing from TCRdb's copy, which holds only in-frame ones; the method was immunoSEQ multiplex PCR. The sample lists 200,000 to 300,000 clones, around nine tenths seen once, with approximately 5.3% in the top ten. During active infection, Seattle patients enrolled and were then monitored through disease. The CDR3 has 16 amino acids. Per the germline V gene, CDR1 is SGHRS and CDR2 is YFSETQ. The V and J ends lost 3 bases and 2 bases respectively, with 15 bases between them. This sequence joins TRBV5-1 and TRBJ1-5; tentative D call: TRBD1 (6 bases). The receptor was isolated from a woman aged 60-70 years with COVID-19, enrolled during active disease. The sequenced sample was peripheral blood. In nucleotides, the CDR3 is TGCGCCAGCAGCTCTAAACAGGGTTGGGGCAATCAGCCCCAGCATTTT. Its protein product is CASSSKQGWGNQPQHF.